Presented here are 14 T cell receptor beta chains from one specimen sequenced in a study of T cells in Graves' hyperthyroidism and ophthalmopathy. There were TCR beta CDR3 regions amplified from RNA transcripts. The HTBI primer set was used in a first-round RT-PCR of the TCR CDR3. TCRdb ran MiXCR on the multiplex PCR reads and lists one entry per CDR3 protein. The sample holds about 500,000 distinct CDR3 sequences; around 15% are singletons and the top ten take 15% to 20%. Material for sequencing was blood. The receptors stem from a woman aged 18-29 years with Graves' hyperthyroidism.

The CDR3 protein is CASSLMGQGNLGNTIYF. As DNA, the CDR3 is TGTGCCAGCAGCTTAATGGGACAGGGGAATCTAGGAAACACCATATATTTT. The rearrangement links TRBV11-2 to TRBJ1-3; 10 bases align to TRBD1. V gave up 2 bases and J gave up 4 bases; unmatched junction bases: 8. The CDR3 loop spans 17 amino acids. Germline CDR1 is SGHAT and CDR2 is FQNNGV.

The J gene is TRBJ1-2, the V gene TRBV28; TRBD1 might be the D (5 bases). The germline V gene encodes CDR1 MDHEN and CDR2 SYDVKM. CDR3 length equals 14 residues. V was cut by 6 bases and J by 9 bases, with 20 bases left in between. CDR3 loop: CASSPPQGSVSYTF. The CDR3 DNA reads TGTGCCAGCAGCCCCCCCCAGGGATCGGTGAGCTACACCTTC.

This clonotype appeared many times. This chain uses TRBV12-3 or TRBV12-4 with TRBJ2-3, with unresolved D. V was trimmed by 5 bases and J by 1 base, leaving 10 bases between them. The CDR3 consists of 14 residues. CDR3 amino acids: CASSPTPGTDTQYF. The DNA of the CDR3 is TGTGCCAGCAGTCCGACACCTGGCACAGATACGCAGTATTTT.

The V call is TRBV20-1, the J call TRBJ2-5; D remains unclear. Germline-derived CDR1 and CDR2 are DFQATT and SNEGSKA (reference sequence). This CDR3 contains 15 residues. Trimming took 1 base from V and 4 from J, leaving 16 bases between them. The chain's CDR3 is CSARGGSDSVETQYF. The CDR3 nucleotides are TGCAGTGCTAGAGGGGGAAGCGATTCGGTAGAGACCCAGTACTTC.

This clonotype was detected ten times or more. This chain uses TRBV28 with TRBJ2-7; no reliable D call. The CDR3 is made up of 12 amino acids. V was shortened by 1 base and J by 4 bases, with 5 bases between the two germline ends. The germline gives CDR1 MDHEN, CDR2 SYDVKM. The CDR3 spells CASSLLIYEQYF. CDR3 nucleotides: TGTGCCAGCAGTTTATTAATTTACGAGCAGTACTTC.

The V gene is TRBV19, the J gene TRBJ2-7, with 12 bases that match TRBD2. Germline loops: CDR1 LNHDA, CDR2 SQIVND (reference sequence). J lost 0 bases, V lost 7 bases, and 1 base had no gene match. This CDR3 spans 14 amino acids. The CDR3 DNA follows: TGTGCCAGTAAGACTAGCGGGAGCTCCTACGAGCAGTACTTC. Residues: CASKTSGSSYEQYF.

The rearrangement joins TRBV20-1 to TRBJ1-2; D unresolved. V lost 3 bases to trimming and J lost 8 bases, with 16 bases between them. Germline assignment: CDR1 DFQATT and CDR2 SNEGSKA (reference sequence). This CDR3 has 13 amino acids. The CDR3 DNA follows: TGCAGTGCTAGGACCAGCCTTCATCGAGGCTACACCTTC. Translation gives CSARTSLHRGYTF.

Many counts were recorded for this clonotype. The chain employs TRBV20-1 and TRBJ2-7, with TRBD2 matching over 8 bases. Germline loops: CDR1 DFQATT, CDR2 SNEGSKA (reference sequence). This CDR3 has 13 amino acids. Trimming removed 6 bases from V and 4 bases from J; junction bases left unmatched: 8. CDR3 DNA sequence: TGCAGTGCAGAGAAGCGGGAGTCTTACGAGCAGTACTTC. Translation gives CSAEKRESYEQYF.

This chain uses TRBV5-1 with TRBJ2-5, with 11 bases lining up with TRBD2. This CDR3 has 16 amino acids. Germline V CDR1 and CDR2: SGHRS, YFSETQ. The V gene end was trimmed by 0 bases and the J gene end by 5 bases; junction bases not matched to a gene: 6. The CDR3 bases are TGCGCCAGCAGCTTGGAACTAGCGGGAGTAGGGGAGACCCAGTACTTC. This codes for CASSLELAGVGETQYF.

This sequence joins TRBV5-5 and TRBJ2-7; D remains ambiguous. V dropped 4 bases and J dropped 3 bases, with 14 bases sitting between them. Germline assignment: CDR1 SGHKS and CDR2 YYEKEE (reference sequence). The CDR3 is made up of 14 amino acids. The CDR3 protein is CASSPEGLGYEQYF. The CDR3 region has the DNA TGTGCCAGCAGCCCGGAAGGTCTGGGCTACGAGCAGTACTTC. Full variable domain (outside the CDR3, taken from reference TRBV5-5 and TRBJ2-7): DAGVTQSPTHLIKTRGQQVTLRCSPISGHKSVSWYQQVLGQGPQFIFQYYEKEERGRGNFPDRFSARQFPNYSSELNVNALLLGDSALYLCASSPEGLGYEQYFGPGTRLTVT.

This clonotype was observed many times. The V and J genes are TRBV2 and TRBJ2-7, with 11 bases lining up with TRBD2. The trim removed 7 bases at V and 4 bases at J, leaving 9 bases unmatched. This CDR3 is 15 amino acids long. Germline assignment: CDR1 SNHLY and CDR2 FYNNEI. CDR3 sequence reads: CASKRLAGKSYEQYF. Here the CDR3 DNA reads TGTGCCAGCAAAAGACTAGCGGGAAAGTCGTACGAGCAGTACTTC.

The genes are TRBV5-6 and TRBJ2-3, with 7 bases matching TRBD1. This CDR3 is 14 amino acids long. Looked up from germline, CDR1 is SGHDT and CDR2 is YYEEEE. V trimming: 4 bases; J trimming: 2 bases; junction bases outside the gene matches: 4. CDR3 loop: CASSTGVTTDTQYF. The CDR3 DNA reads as TGTGCCAGCAGCACAGGGGTGACCACAGATACGCAGTATTTT.

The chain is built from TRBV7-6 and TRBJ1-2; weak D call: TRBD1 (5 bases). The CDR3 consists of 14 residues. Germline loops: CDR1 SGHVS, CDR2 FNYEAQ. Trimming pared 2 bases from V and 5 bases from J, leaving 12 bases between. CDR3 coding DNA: TGTGCCAGCAGCTTAAGCCCGACAGTTTATGGCTACACCTTC. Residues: CASSLSPTVYGYTF.

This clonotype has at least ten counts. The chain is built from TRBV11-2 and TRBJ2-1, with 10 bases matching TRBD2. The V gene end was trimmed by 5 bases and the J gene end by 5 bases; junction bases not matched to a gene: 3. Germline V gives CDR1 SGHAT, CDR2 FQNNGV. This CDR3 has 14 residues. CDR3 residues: CASSLAGAHNEQFF. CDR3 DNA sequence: TGTGCCAGCAGCCTAGCGGGAGCCCACAATGAGCAGTTCTTC.